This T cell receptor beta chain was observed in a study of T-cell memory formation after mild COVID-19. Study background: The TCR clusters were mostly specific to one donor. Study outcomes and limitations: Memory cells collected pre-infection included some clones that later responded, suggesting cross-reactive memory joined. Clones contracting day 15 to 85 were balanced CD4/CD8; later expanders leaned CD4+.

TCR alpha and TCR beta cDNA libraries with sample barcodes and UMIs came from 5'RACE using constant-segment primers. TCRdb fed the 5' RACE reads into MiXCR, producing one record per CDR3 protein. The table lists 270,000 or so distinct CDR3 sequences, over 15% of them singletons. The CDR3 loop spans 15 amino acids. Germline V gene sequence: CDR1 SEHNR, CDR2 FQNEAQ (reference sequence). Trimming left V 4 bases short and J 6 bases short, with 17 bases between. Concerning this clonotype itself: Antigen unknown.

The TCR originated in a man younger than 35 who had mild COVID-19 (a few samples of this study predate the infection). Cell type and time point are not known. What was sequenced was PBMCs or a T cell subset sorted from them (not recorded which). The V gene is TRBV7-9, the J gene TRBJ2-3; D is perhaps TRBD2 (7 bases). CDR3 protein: CASSSERGQGDTQYF. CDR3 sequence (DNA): TGTGCCAGCAGCTCCGAGCGGGGCCAGGGGGATACGCAGTATTTT.